The text below deals with one T cell receptor (beta chain). Original processing methods: Amplification from reference gene primers served as the basis for estimated nucleated cell counts. The data were produced by immunoSEQ multiplex PCR, yet TCRdb's version contains in-frame clones alone and is incomplete. The V and J calls and the clone size are those of that table, but D and trimming were determined from the DNA. The profile covers roughly 71,000 clones, with less than 85% appearing a single time and about 20% taken by the ten largest. This record belongs to a study of blood T cell repertoires in COVID-19. Study summary: Acute and convalescent COVID-19 samples came from the United States, Italy and Spain. PBMCs, B-cell-depleted T cells, or T cells were the source of the cDNA or gDNA that made up the material.

Trimming stripped 5 bases from V and 4 bases from J, with 14 bases between. The CDR3 has 15 residues. From germline, CDR1 is LGHDT and CDR2 YNNKEL (reference sequence). The sequence derives from a woman of 80 years or more with acute or convalescent COVID-19. This chain connects TRBV3-1 (or the pseudogene TRBV3-2) to TRBJ1-4, with D perhaps TRBD1 (5 bases). The sequenced material came from peripheral blood. The CDR3, as DNA: TGTGCCAGCAGCAGGACCGGGACTTTTAATGAAAAACTGTTTTTT. Translating it yields CASSRTGTFNEKLFF.